These 6 T cell receptor beta chains were all obtained from the same sample, sequenced in a study of cytomegalovirus exposure and HLA in healthy donors. Use of 60 Vbeta and 13 Jbeta primers characterized the PCR. Using immunoSEQ multiplex PCR, the repertoire was profiled, and TCRdb retains in-frame clones only, with some absent. Of some 200,000 clones listed, around 77% are singletons. Specimen: PBMCs. Every receptor here comes from a woman in her twenties or thirties in good health and CMV-seronegative.

The V and J genes are TRBV5-1 and TRBJ2-1; TRBD2 agrees at 10 bases. J lost 10 bases, V lost 0 bases, and 7 bases had no gene match. Germline loops: CDR1 SGHRS, CDR2 YFSETQ. CDR3 length: 15 amino acids. CDR3 sequence reads: CASSLATSGAEEQFF. The CDR3 DNA is TGCGCCAGCAGCTTGGCCACTAGCGGGGCGGAAGAGCAGTTCTTC.

The rearrangement links TRBV5-1 to TRBJ2-5, with TRBD1 matching over 8 bases. Germline lookup yields CDR1 SGHRS and CDR2 YFSETQ. The CDR3 covers 14 residues. Losses at the gene ends were 6 bases for V and 5 bases for J; bases not matched to a gene: 9. The CDR3 loop is CASKPQGAVETQYF. In DNA, the CDR3 is TGCGCCAGCAAACCTCAGGGGGCCGTCGAGACCCAGTACTTC. Full variable domain (rest looked up from reference TRBV5-1 and TRBJ2-5): KAGVTQTPRYLIKTRGQQVTLSCSPISGHRSVSWYQQTPGQGLQFLFEYFSETQRNKGNFPGRFSGRQFSNSRSEMNVSTLELGDSALYLCASKPQGAVETQYFGPGTRLLVL.

About this clone itself: The junction shows a germline mismatch at one end, possibly a read error. DNA of the CDR3: TGTGCCAGCAGCCGAGGGCCCCCGGGAAGAGGGGGCTACCCCTTC. It specifies CASSRGPPGRGGYPF. The V gene is TRBV7-3, the J gene TRBJ1-2; 7 bases map to TRBD1. This CDR3 has 15 amino acids. Per the germline V gene, CDR1 is SGHTA and CDR2 is FQGTGA.

The chain couples TRBV10-3 to TRBJ2-7, with D possibly being TRBD2 (6 bases). The CDR3 covers 16 residues. CDR1 and CDR2 from the germline V gene are ENHRY and SYGVKD. V shed 0 bases and J shed 1 base, with 13 bases lying between them. Here the CDR3 reads CAISESGSGLSYEQYF. The CDR3 DNA sequence: TGTGCCATCAGTGAGTCGGGTAGCGGATTGTCCTACGAGCAGTACTTC.

The chain uses TRBV5-1 and TRBJ1-2; D unresolved. Germline CDR1 SGHRS, CDR2 YFSETQ. CDR3 length equals 15 residues. The germline V and J ends were trimmed by 3 bases and 4 bases, with 16 bases remaining between them. The CDR3 here is CASSSASGGFYGYTF. As DNA, the CDR3 is TGCGCCAGCAGCTCCGCTTCGGGAGGGTTCTATGGCTACACCTTC.

The chain uses TRBV7-9 and TRBJ2-7; 7 bases align to TRBD1. Germline values: CDR1 SEHNR, CDR2 FQNEAQ (reference sequence). Losses at the gene ends were 6 bases for V and 6 bases for J; bases not matched to a gene: 5. The CDR3 totals 12 residues. CDR3 region: CASSFTGAEQYF. The CDR3, as DNA: TGTGCCAGCAGTTTTACAGGGGCCGAGCAGTACTTC.